The 27 T cell receptor beta chains reported below all come from one sample, sequenced in a study of T cells after yellow fever vaccination. Using its own MiXCR run on the 5' RACE reads, TCRdb lists one record per CDR3 protein. Of hundreds of thousands of distinct CDR3 sequences listed, about 17% are singletons. The input for sequencing was PBMCs, taken before the yellow fever booster vaccination. These receptors originate from a man between 18 and 29 years old who received the YFV17D yellow fever vaccine.

In its sample, this clonotype was seen a few times. The CDR3 region has the DNA TGTGCCAGCAGCTTGTACCGCAGCCAAGAGACCCAGTACTTC. Protein: CASSLYRSQETQYF. The rearrangement joins TRBV5-5 to TRBJ2-5; D unresolved. V was trimmed by 1 base and J by 1 base, leaving 8 bases between them. The germline gives CDR1 SGHKS, CDR2 YYEKEE (reference sequence). CDR3 length: 14 residues. Supplemented by reference TRBV5-5 and TRBJ2-5, the full variable domain reads DAGVTQSPTHLIKTRGQQVTLRCSPISGHKSVSWYQQVLGQGPQFIFQYYEKEERGRGNFPDRFSARQFPNYSSELNVNALLLGDSALYLCASSLYRSQETQYFGPGTRLLVL.

As concerns this clonotype: Since a much larger clone is just one base distant, this may be a read error. The CDR3 nucleotides read TGCAGTGCTTGGGTGGGGAGCTCCTACAATGAGCAGTTCTTC. This translates into CSAWVGSSYNEQFF. V is TRBV20-1 and J is TRBJ2-1; tentative D call: TRBD2 (5 bases). CDR3 size: 14 residues. CDR1 is DFQATT, CDR2 SNEGSKA, per germline (reference sequence). The ends were cut back, 5 bases at V and 0 bases at J, with 11 bases in the middle.

The chain is built from TRBV29-1 and TRBJ2-7, with TRBD2 as a possible D gene (5 bases). The CDR3 is made up of 12 amino acids. V lost 4 bases to trimming and J lost 2 bases, with 9 bases between them. The germline gives CDR1 SQVTM, CDR2 ANQGSEA. CDR3: CSVGGITYEQYF. The CDR3 DNA is TGCAGCGTTGGAGGGATAACCTACGAGCAGTACTTC.

There are a few counts of this clonotype. The gene calls are TRBV6-2 or TRBV6-3 and TRBJ1-1, with 10 bases aligning to TRBD1. CDR3 length: 13 residues. After removal of 5 bases from V and 8 bases from J, the junction contained 5 bases not matched to a gene. Per the germline V gene, CDR1 is MNHEY and CDR2 is SVGEGT. This CDR3 reads CASSAGTGEEAFF. CDR3 coding DNA: TGTGCCAGCAGTGCCGGGACAGGGGAGGAAGCTTTCTTT.

The CDR3 loop is CASSLAMGLAKNIQYF. The CDR3 DNA is TGCGCCAGCAGCTTGGCCATGGGACTAGCCAAAAACATTCAGTACTTC. The chain joins TRBV5-1 to TRBJ2-4, with D tentatively TRBD2 (6 bases). The CDR3 totals 16 residues. CDR1 is SGHRS, CDR2 YFSETQ, per germline. V lost 0 bases and J 0 bases, leaving 10 bases between the germline ends.

V is TRBV6-5 and J is TRBJ2-4; the D gene is possibly TRBD2 (6 bases). This CDR3 spans 14 amino acids. The germline V gene encodes CDR1 MNHEY and CDR2 SVGAGI. With 5 bases removed from V and 9 bases from J, the gap between germline ends came to 17 bases. CDR3 sequence: CASSPSRGFAIQYF. The CDR3 DNA reads as TGTGCCAGCAGTCCGAGCCGGGGGTTTGCCATTCAGTACTTC.

This clonotype was counted only a few times. This chain links TRBV11-2 with TRBJ2-3; 9 positions match TRBD2. After removal of 4 bases from V and 3 bases from J, the junction contained 8 bases not matched to a gene. This CDR3 is built from 16 residues. Germline V gives CDR1 SGHAT, CDR2 FQNNGV. The CDR3 bases are TGTGCCAGCAGCTCCCGGGGCGGGGGGGGAACAGATACGCAGTATTTT. It specifies CASSSRGGGGTDTQYF. Based on the CDR3 plus reference TRBV11-2 and TRBJ2-3, the full variable domain is EAGVAQSPRYKIIEKRQSVAFWCNPISGHATLYWYQQILGQGPKLLIQFQNNGVVDDSQLPKDRFSAERLKGVDSTLKIQPAKLEDSAVYLCASSSRGGGGTDTQYFGPGTRLTVL.

V usage is TRBV29-1 and J usage is TRBJ1-2, with 9 bases fitting TRBD1. The CDR3 length is 14 residues. The germline CDR1 and CDR2 sequences are SQVTM and ANQGSEA. J gave up 4 bases and V 6 bases, and 9 bases lay outside the gene matches. CDR3 bases: TGCAGCGTAGGGGGGACAGGGATTGGCTATGGCTACACCTTC. Residues: CSVGGTGIGYGYTF.

The DNA for the CDR3 is TGTGCTAGTGGTTGGGGGACAGGAACACACACCGGGGAGCTGTTTTTT. Amino acids: CASGWGTGTHTGELFF. The genes are TRBV12-5 and TRBJ2-2; 8 bases match TRBD1. This CDR3 region has 16 residues. V was clipped by 4 bases and J by 3 bases; unmatched bases: 7. Germline CDR1 LGHNT, CDR2 FRNRAP.

In its sample, this clonotype was seen a few times. The CDR3 DNA reads as TGTGCCAGCAGTTTCAAAACTAGCACAGATACGCAGTATTTT. Amino acids: CASSFKTSTDTQYF. The V call is TRBV12-3 or TRBV12-4, the J call TRBJ2-3, with D uncertain. The CDR3 is made up of 14 amino acids. Trimming pared 3 bases from V and 0 bases from J, leaving 7 bases between.

In this sample, this clonotype turned up a few times. V usage is TRBV7-7 and J usage is TRBJ2-5, with 10 positions matching TRBD2. CDR3 length equals 16 residues. V lost 1 base and J lost 5; bases outside the gene matches: 7. Germline CDR1 and CDR2: SSHAT and FNYEAQ (reference sequence). This CDR3 is CASSLVVAGGSETQYF. The CDR3, as DNA: TGTGCCAGCAGCTTAGTGGTAGCGGGGGGTTCCGAGACCCAGTACTTC.

This clonotype was found a few times. V is TRBV9 and J is TRBJ2-1, with 10 bases that match TRBD2. V trimming: 3 bases; J trimming: 7 bases; junction bases outside the gene matches: 19. Per germline, CDR1 SGDLS and CDR2 YYNGEE. The CDR3 covers 19 residues. CDR3 loop: CASSAYPSERGGDFNEQFF. The CDR3 DNA is TGTGCCAGCAGCGCGTACCCGTCCGAGCGGGGGGGCGATTTTAATGAGCAGTTCTTC.

As DNA, the CDR3 is TGTGCCAGCAGCTTTACCCAAGGCGCAGATACGCAGTATTTT. It is translated as CASSFTQGADTQYF. The chain links TRBV7-2 to TRBJ2-3; D is unclear. Germline assignment: CDR1 SGHTA and CDR2 FQGNSA. Trimming took 3 bases from V and 4 from J, leaving 11 bases between them. The CDR3 covers 14 residues.

V usage is TRBV6-5 and J usage is TRBJ1-5; a possible D gene is TRBD1 (6 bases). The CDR3 loop spans 14 amino acids. Germline lookup yields CDR1 MNHEY and CDR2 SVGAGI. With 1 base removed from V and 6 bases from J, the gap between germline ends came to 10 bases. In DNA form, the CDR3 reads TGTGCCAGCAGTTACTTAGGGGGTAGTCAGCCCCAGCATTTT. This sequence encodes CASSYLGGSQPQHF.

DNA for the CDR3: TGTGCCAGCAGTTTCTCCATAGGGGGCAATCAGCCCCAGCATTTT. Protein sequence: CASSFSIGGNQPQHF. The V gene is TRBV12-3 or TRBV12-4, the J gene TRBJ1-5; possible D gene TRBD1, 5 bases. CDR3 length: 15 amino acids. Between the trimmed V and J ends, which lost 3 bases and 2 bases, there was a span of 11 bases.

This clonotype was seen more than once but under ten times. As DNA, the CDR3 is TGCGCCAGCAGCCCTGGGGACAGGGACAGAATTCCCCTCCACTTT. Encoded protein: CASSPGDRDRIPLHF. The chain combines TRBV5-1 with TRBJ1-6, with 9 bases that match TRBD1. The CDR3 length is 15 residues. Trimming cost V 4 bases and J 13 bases; bases outside gene matches: 12. CDR1 and CDR2 from the germline V gene are SGHRS and YFSETQ.

CDR3 sequence reads: CASSLTLGNQPQHF. The DNA for the CDR3 is TGTGCCAGCAGTTTAACCCTGGGGAATCAGCCCCAGCATTTT. The gene calls are TRBV28 and TRBJ1-5; D is unclear. CDR1 is MDHEN and CDR2 is SYDVKM in the germline V gene. This CDR3 contains 14 residues. V lost 2 bases, J lost 4 bases, and 9 bases lay in between.

This clonotype was seen a handful of times. The rearrangement joins TRBV15 to TRBJ1-5; a possible D gene is TRBD1 (6 bases). Germline CDR1 and CDR2: LNHNV and YYDKDF (reference sequence). Trimming pared 6 bases from V and 4 bases from J, leaving 13 bases between. This CDR3 region has 14 residues. CDR3: CATSNEGGNQPQHF. DNA of the CDR3: TGTGCCACCAGTAACGAAGGGGGGAATCAGCCCCAGCATTTT.

This clonotype was found a few times. V and J are TRBV7-3 and TRBJ1-1; TRBD1 aligns across 10 bases. The ends lost 5 bases at V and 4 bases at J; junction bases unmatched: 7. Looked up from germline, CDR1 is SGHTA and CDR2 is FQGTGA. The CDR3 consists of 15 residues. The CDR3 here is CASSPRTGGSTEAFF. CDR3 bases: TGTGCCAGCAGCCCACGGACAGGGGGAAGCACTGAAGCTTTCTTT.

The chain carries TRBV7-9 and TRBJ1-1, with TRBD1 as a possible D gene (5 bases). CDR1 SEHNR and CDR2 FQNEAQ come from the germline V gene (reference sequence). Trimming left V 3 bases short and J 6 bases short, with 14 bases between. The CDR3 is 14 amino acids. CDR3 sequence reads: CASSFLSWGAEAFF. Written as DNA, the CDR3 is TGTGCCAGCAGCTTCTTATCATGGGGCGCTGAAGCTTTCTTT.

This clonotype was detected only once. The chain combines TRBV19 with TRBJ2-7, with a possible D match to TRBD2 (5 bases). CDR3 size: 14 residues. Germline V lookup: CDR1 LNHDA, CDR2 SQIVND (reference sequence). The V end lost 6 bases, the J end lost 3 bases, and 15 bases lay between the germline ends. The CDR3 bases are TGTGCCAGTAGCGCCGGTTCGGGGTTCTACGAGCAGTACTTC. It translates to CASSAGSGFYEQYF. The entire variable domain, with the rest obtained from reference TRBV19 and TRBJ2-7, is as follows: DGGITQSPKYLFRKEGQNVTLSCEQNLNHDAMYWYRQDPGQGLRLIYYSQIVNDFQKGDIAEGYSVSREKKESFPLTVTSAQKNPTAFYLCASSAGSGFYEQYFGPGTRLTVT.

The V gene is TRBV5-6, the J gene TRBJ2-5; 11 nucleotides agree with TRBD2. Losses at the gene ends were 4 bases for V and 5 bases for J; bases not matched to a gene: 7. CDR1 SGHDT and CDR2 YYEEEE come from the germline V gene. CDR3 length: 15 residues. CDR3 nucleotides: TGTGCCAGCAGCACGGGACTAGCGGCCCGCGAGACCCAGTACTTC. It translates to CASSTGLAARETQYF.

The chain carries TRBV24-1 and TRBJ1-2, with no clear D. Germline V gives CDR1 KGHDR, CDR2 SFDVKD. V shed 4 bases and J shed 6 bases, with 5 bases lying between them. CDR3 length equals 11 residues. The CDR3 coding sequence is TGTGCCACCAGTGACGAAAATGGCTACACCTTC. Its translation is CATSDENGYTF.

The chain joins TRBV6-5 to TRBJ2-3, with no clear D. The germline gives CDR1 MNHEY, CDR2 SVGAGI. Trimming cost V 6 bases and J 0 bases, with 10 bases left between them. The CDR3 consists of 14 residues. CDR3 DNA sequence: TGTGCCAGCAGGTCCCCGCTTAGCACAGATACGCAGTATTTT. Protein: CASRSPLSTDTQYF.

In its sample, this clonotype was seen a few times. The J gene is TRBJ2-7, the V gene TRBV15, with 9 bases lining up with TRBD1. Germline-derived CDR1 and CDR2 are LNHNV and YYDKDF (reference sequence). There are 14 residues in the CDR3. Trimming cost V 3 bases and J 3 bases; bases outside gene matches: 3. The CDR3 bases are TGTGCCACCAGCAGGGACAGGGGTGGCTACGAGCAGTACTTC. As protein: CATSRDRGGYEQYF.

The V gene is TRBV20-1, the J gene TRBJ2-3, with D possibly being TRBD2 (5 bases). The length of the CDR3 is 13 residues. Germline assignment: CDR1 DFQATT and CDR2 SNEGSKA (reference sequence). Trimming shortened V by 6 bases and J by 3 bases, and 13 bases separated the two germline ends. The CDR3, as DNA: TGCAGTGCCACGCCGCCGGGGACAGATACGCAGTATTTT. Its translation: CSATPPGTDTQYF.

This clonotype was observed many times. The J gene is TRBJ2-5, the V gene TRBV5-1, with 7 bases identical to TRBD2. CDR3 length: 14 residues. Germline V gene data show CDR1 as SGHRS and CDR2 as YFSETQ. Germline trimming cut 3 bases from V and 5 bases from J; bases unmatched to any gene: 7. Here the CDR3 DNA reads TGCGCCAGCAGCTCTCGGGAGGTCCGGGAGACCCAGTACTTC. It specifies CASSSREVRETQYF. Full variable domain (remainder filled in from reference TRBV5-1 and TRBJ2-5): KAGVTQTPRYLIKTRGQQVTLSCSPISGHRSVSWYQQTPGQGLQFLFEYFSETQRNKGNFPGRFSGRQFSNSRSEMNVSTLELGDSALYLCASSSREVRETQYFGPGTRLLVL.